The 19 T cell receptor beta chains below were found in one sample sequenced in a study of cytomegalovirus exposure and HLA in healthy donors. Researchers ran the PCR with 60 Vbeta and 13 Jbeta primers. Produced via immunoSEQ multiplex PCR; TCRdb's table is partial and in-frame only. The table includes 150,000 to 200,000 clones, about four fifths detected once. Sequencing was performed on PBMCs. All receptors derive from a woman in her fifties or sixties in good health and CMV-seronegative.

The chain combines TRBV9 with TRBJ2-1, with D perhaps matching TRBD2 (6 bases). Trimming stripped 1 base from V and 5 bases from J, with 19 bases between. CDR3 length: 17 amino acids. Per the germline V gene, CDR1 is SGDLS and CDR2 is YYNGEE. The CDR3 nucleotides read TGTGCCAGCAGCGTATCGGCGGCGGGACGGGGTCACAATGAGCAGTTCTTC. Its protein product is CASSVSAAGRGHNEQFF.

The CDR3 nucleotides are TGTGCCAGCAGCTTACTAGCGGGGCCGTACAATGAGCAGTTCTTC. It encodes CASSLLAGPYNEQFF. The rearrangement uses TRBV11-2 and TRBJ2-1; 9 nucleotides match TRBD2. CDR1 and CDR2 from the germline V gene are SGHAT and FQNNGV. Trimming at V came to 2 bases and at J to 4 bases, leaving 3 bases not matched to a gene. The CDR3 contains 15 residues.

This sequence joins TRBV18 and TRBJ2-7; D may be TRBD2 (6 bases). Looked up from germline, CDR1 is KGHSH and CDR2 is LQKENI. The CDR3 consists of 15 residues. Deletions cut 3 bases from V and 2 bases from J, with 14 bases between. For the CDR3, the DNA is TGTGCCAGCTCACCGAGGAGGGACCGAACCTACGAGCAGTACTTC. This gives the protein CASSPRRDRTYEQYF.

The chain links TRBV6-4 to TRBJ2-2; D is possibly TRBD1 (6 bases). The germline V gene has CDR1 MRHNA and CDR2 SNTAGT. The CDR3 contains 14 residues. With 3 bases removed from V and 2 bases from J, the gap between germline ends came to 7 bases. The CDR3 DNA sequence: TGTGCCAGCAGTGAAGGGACAAACACCGGGGAGCTGTTTTTT. Its protein is CASSEGTNTGELFF.

The chain couples TRBV28 to TRBJ2-4, with TRBD1 matching 9 bases. This CDR3 has 15 amino acids. The germline V gene encodes CDR1 MDHEN and CDR2 SYDVKM. V dropped 3 bases and J dropped 5; count of bases not matched to a gene: 5. The CDR3 bases are TGTGCCAGCAGTTTTTACCGGGACAGGGAAAACATTCAGTACTTC. It is translated as CASSFYRDRENIQYF.

The chain is built from TRBV10-3 and TRBJ1-2, with 9 bases matching TRBD1. The V and J ends lost 3 bases and 3 bases, in that order; junction bases with no gene match: 2. Germline assignment: CDR1 ENHRY and CDR2 SYGVKD. This CDR3 comprises 14 residues. The CDR3 reads CAISEDRGDYGYTF. In DNA, the CDR3 is TGTGCCATCAGTGAAGACAGGGGGGACTATGGCTACACCTTC.

Comment on this clone: The sample contains more than one DNA sequence encoding this CDR3. The V and J genes are TRBV6-5 and TRBJ2-7; maybe TRBD1 (5 bases). CDR3 length equals 14 residues. The V end was cut by 0 bases, the J end by 3 bases, with 9 bases between. CDR1 and CDR2 from the germline V gene are MNHEY and SVGAGI. The CDR3 DNA reads as TGTGCCAGCAGTTACTCGGGGCAGAGCTACGAGCAGTACTTC. Protein sequence: CASSYSGQSYEQYF.

This chain uses TRBV6-6 with TRBJ1-1, with D possibly being TRBD1 (6 bases). Per germline, CDR1 MNHNY and CDR2 SVGAGI (reference sequence). The V end was cut by 2 bases, the J end by 1 base, with 14 bases between. This CDR3 contains 16 residues. The CDR3 region has the DNA TGTGCCAGCAGTTACGACAGGCGGACTCCGAACACTGAAGCTTTCTTT. Amino acid sequence: CASSYDRRTPNTEAFF.

The chain's CDR3 is CSGQDYEQYF. For the CDR3, the DNA is TGCAGTGGTCAGGATTACGAGCAGTACTTC. The chain employs TRBV20-1 and TRBJ2-7; D uncertain. V was pared by 7 bases and J by 4 bases, with 8 bases between. Germline CDR1 is DFQATT and CDR2 is SNEGSKA (reference sequence). The length of the CDR3 is 10 residues.

The rearrangement uses TRBV11-2 and TRBJ2-2; TRBD1 is a possible D gene (6 bases). Per germline, CDR1 SGHAT and CDR2 FQNNGV. The germline V and J ends were trimmed by 3 bases and 7 bases, with 15 bases remaining between them. This CDR3 is built from 15 residues. The CDR3 coding sequence is TGTGCCAGCAGCTTTGGCAGGGGAACCGGCGGGGAGCTGTTTTTT. It codes for CASSFGRGTGGELFF.

A single count supports this clone. The V call is TRBV27, the J call TRBJ2-7, with 10 nucleotides matching TRBD1. Germline V gives CDR1 MNHEY, CDR2 SMNVEV (reference sequence). The CDR3 is made up of 14 amino acids. Unmatched junction bases numbered 4, after V lost 5 bases and J lost 3 bases. This CDR3 reads CASSRGTGDYEQYF. Written as DNA, the CDR3 is TGTGCCAGCAGTCGAGGGACAGGGGACTACGAGCAGTACTTC.

Only one count was recorded for this clone. This rearrangement joins TRBV10-2 to TRBJ1-1; the D gene is possibly TRBD1 (5 bases). Germline V gives CDR1 WSHSY, CDR2 SAAADI. With 8 bases removed from V and 2 bases from J, the gap between germline ends came to 15 bases. This CDR3 has 14 amino acids. CDR3: CASFHFRTNTEAFF. Written as DNA, the CDR3 is TGCGCCAGCTTTCATTTCCGGACAAACACTGAAGCTTTCTTT.

The chain has TRBV9 and TRBJ2-5; D is unclear. The CDR3 totals 16 residues. Germline V gene lookup returns CDR1 SGDLS and CDR2 YYNGEE. The germline V and J ends were trimmed by 4 bases and 5 bases, with 21 bases remaining between them. CDR3 region: CASSPRTRLHAETQYF. CDR3 nucleotide sequence: TGTGCCAGCAGCCCCCGAACCAGGCTCCACGCGGAGACCCAGTACTTC.

The chain carries TRBV7-2 and TRBJ2-7; D is undetermined. CDR1 is SGHTA, CDR2 FQGNSA, per germline. The ends were cut back, 5 bases at V and 0 bases at J, with 8 bases in the middle. The CDR3 contains 13 residues. The DNA for the CDR3 is TGTGCCAGCAGCCCCCCGAGCTCCTACGAGCAGTACTTC. Protein: CASSPPSSYEQYF.

The CDR3 region is CASSFSVYTGELFF. The CDR3 DNA reads as TGTGCCAGCAGCTTCTCAGTGTACACCGGGGAGCTGTTTTTT. The chain couples TRBV7-9 to TRBJ2-2; no clear D. The V gene's germline CDR1 is SEHNR and CDR2 FQNEAQ (reference sequence). The CDR3 runs to 14 residues. Trimming shortened V by 3 bases and J by 3 bases, and 8 bases separated the two germline ends.

In regard to this clone: At one boundary the junction diverges from the germline segment, which might be a read error. This CDR3 is also generated by other DNA sequences in the sample. The CDR3, as DNA: TGTGCCAGCAGCTTATCAACAGGAAAGAATTCACCCCTCCACTTT. Translating gives CASSLSTGKNSPLHF. The chain recombines TRBV28 with TRBJ1-6; D might be TRBD1 (5 bases). The CDR3 runs to 15 residues. Germline V gene data show CDR1 as MDHEN and CDR2 as SYDVKM.

The rearrangement uses TRBV5-1 and TRBJ1-2; 11 nucleotides agree with TRBD1. V lost 4 bases, J lost 7 bases, and 6 bases stayed unmatched. The CDR3 contains 14 residues. Germline V lookup: CDR1 SGHRS, CDR2 YFSETQ. The CDR3 spells CASSADRGLSGYTF. Here the CDR3 DNA reads TGCGCCAGCAGCGCGGACAGGGGGCTCTCTGGCTACACCTTC.

This chain connects TRBV30 to TRBJ1-1; the D gene is possibly TRBD1 (5 bases). CDR1 is GTSNPN and CDR2 is SVGIG in the germline V gene (reference sequence). The V end was cut by 3 bases, the J end by 1 base, with 9 bases between. The CDR3 spans 13 residues. The CDR3 sequence is CAWRAQANTEAFF. In nucleotides, the CDR3 is TGTGCCTGGAGGGCACAGGCGAACACTGAAGCTTTCTTT.

The chain recombines TRBV2 with TRBJ2-1, with 15 bases aligning to TRBD2. This CDR3 has 20 residues. Germline V gene sequence: CDR1 SNHLY, CDR2 FYNNEI. V lost 6 bases to trimming and J lost 1 base; unmatched junction nucleotides: 13. Written as DNA, the CDR3 is TGTGCCAGCAGCCCGCGGACTAGCGGGGGGGCTGTGTCTTCCTACAATGAGCAGTTCTTC. Amino acids: CASSPRTSGGAVSSYNEQFF.